This TCR beta chain was obtained from a study of identical twins. Findings of the study overall: Modelling underestimated the level of out-of-frame TCR alpha sharing observed in monozygotic twins.

In TCRdb, the 5' RACE reads were re-called with MiXCR into one record per CDR3 protein. This table has about 190,000 distinct CDR3 sequences, 15% to 20% appearing once. This clonotype was seen only a few times. Its target is unknown. The data also belong to a second study, concerning T cells expressing NK-cell markers.

This clonotype originated in a woman younger than 30 in good health. Sequenced: CD8+ T cells sorted from blood.

The CDR3 loop reads CASSMGQPYEQYF. CDR3 bases: TGTGCCAGCAGTATGGGACAGCCCTACGAGCAGTACTTC. V and J are TRBV12-3 or TRBV12-4 and TRBJ2-7; 7 nucleotides agree with TRBD1. The CDR3 is made up of 13 amino acids. J was trimmed by 2 bases and V by 5 bases; bases with no gene match: 3.